The 9 T cell receptor beta chains below were found in one sample sequenced in a study of blood T cell repertoires in COVID-19. TCRdb keeps only in-frame clones here, not all; method: immunoSEQ multiplex PCR. The sample contains about 150,000 clones, about 86% of which appear only once. What was sequenced was peripheral blood. These receptors originate from a woman in her fifties or sixties with active or convalescent COVID-19.

This clone was seen a few times. V gene TRBV11-3 combines with J gene TRBJ2-1; no firm D call. The CDR3 covers 13 residues. Germline V lookup: CDR1 SGHNT, CDR2 YENEEA. Trimming cost V 2 bases and J 7 bases, with 9 bases left between them. CDR3 amino acids: CASSLNGLNEQFF. CDR3 nucleotide sequence: TGTGCCAGCAGCTTAAATGGCTTGAATGAGCAGTTCTTC.

J is TRBJ2-1 and V is TRBV20-1; 9 bases are a match to TRBD2. Germline CDR1 reads DFQATT; CDR2 reads SNEGSKA (reference sequence). The trim removed 3 bases at V and 2 bases at J, leaving 8 bases unmatched. This CDR3 region has 16 residues. CDR3 in amino acids: CSASSLAGVAYNEQFF. The CDR3 DNA reads TGCAGTGCTAGTAGTTTAGCGGGAGTCGCCTACAATGAGCAGTTCTTC.

This chain links TRBV19 with TRBJ2-1; 11 nucleotides align to TRBD2. The V gene's germline CDR1 is LNHDA and CDR2 SQIVND (reference sequence). The CDR3 runs to 15 residues. J was trimmed by 4 bases and V by 7 bases; bases with no gene match: 6. CDR3 region: CASIRTSGSYNEQFF. CDR3 coding DNA: TGTGCCAGTATCCGGACTAGCGGGTCATACAATGAGCAGTTCTTC.

This rearrangement joins TRBV20-1 to TRBJ1-1; unclear D gene. The V gene's germline CDR1 is DFQATT and CDR2 SNEGSKA (reference sequence). V dropped 5 bases and J dropped 7 bases, with 11 bases sitting between them. The CDR3 sequence is 11 residues long. In DNA, the CDR3 is TGCAGTGCTCGCTTTGGGAGTGAAGCTTTCTTT. Translated, it gives CSARFGSEAFF.

This chain connects TRBV7-7 to TRBJ2-3; 8 bases match TRBD2. The germline V gene encodes CDR1 SSHAT and CDR2 FNYEAQ (reference sequence). V shed 3 bases, J shed 5 bases, and the junction held 1 base outside the gene matches. The length of the CDR3 is 13 residues. CDR3 protein: CASSFSGEDTQYF. CDR3 DNA: TGTGCCAGCAGCTTTAGCGGGGAAGATACGCAGTATTTT. Using reference TRBV7-7 and TRBJ2-3 for the parts outside the CDR3, the full variable domain is GAGVSQSPRYKVTKRGQDVTLRCDPISSHATLYWYQQALGQGPEFLTYFNYEAQPDKSGLPSDRFSAERPEGSISTLTIQRTEQRDSAMYRCASSFSGEDTQYFGPGTRLTVL.

CDR3 coding DNA: TGCGCCAGTTTCCGGGACAGGAACACTGAAGCTTTCTTT. Translated, it gives CASFRDRNTEAFF. The chain is built from TRBV10-2 and TRBJ1-1; 7 bases fit TRBD1. CDR1 is WSHSY, CDR2 SAAADI, per germline. CDR3 length equals 13 residues. V shed 9 bases and J 1 base; nucleotides not matched to a gene: 5.

The CDR3 spells CASSLGGRNSPLHF. CDR3 nucleotides: TGTGCCAGCAGTTTGGGGGGGAGGAATTCACCCCTCCACTTT. The chain uses TRBV27 and TRBJ1-6; D is possibly TRBD1 (5 bases). Between the trimmed V and J ends, which lost 3 bases and 7 bases, there was a span of 10 bases. The CDR3 covers 14 residues. Germline lookup yields CDR1 MNHEY and CDR2 SMNVEV (reference sequence).

The genes are TRBV5-1 and TRBJ1-2; D may be TRBD1 (6 bases). This CDR3 is 15 amino acids long. V shed 4 bases and J shed 4 bases, with 17 bases lying between them. CDR1 SGHRS and CDR2 YFSETQ come from the germline V gene. The CDR3 nucleotides are TGCGCCAGCAGCCAGGGGACTATAAGGACCTATGGCTACACCTTC. Protein: CASSQGTIRTYGYTF. The full variable domain, with the rest looked up from reference TRBV5-1 and TRBJ1-2, is KAGVTQTPRYLIKTRGQQVTLSCSPISGHRSVSWYQQTPGQGLQFLFEYFSETQRNKGNFPGRFSGRQFSNSRSEMNVSTLELGDSALYLCASSQGTIRTYGYTFGSGTRLTVV.

This clone has a single count. This chain connects TRBV10-3 to TRBJ1-6; a weak D match, TRBD1 (6 bases). The CDR3 extends over 16 amino acids. CDR1 and CDR2 from the germline V gene are ENHRY and SYGVKD. V was trimmed by 0 bases and J by 10 bases, leaving 16 bases between them. CDR3 in DNA: TGTGCCATCAGTGAGTCTAGGGGGGGCGAAGGCTCACCCCTCCACTTT. It is translated as CAISESRGGEGSPLHF.